This is a list of T cell receptor beta chains from one sample in a study of blood T cell repertoires in COVID-19. The method was immunoSEQ multiplex PCR; TCRdb's version includes in-frame clones alone and lacks a portion of them. The data contain about 240,000 clones, 82% of them seen just once; the ten biggest clones take up 8% to 9%. Material for sequencing was peripheral blood. These receptors originate from a woman of 80 years or more with COVID-19, enrolled during active disease. CDR3s include the opening cysteine and the closing phenylalanine or tryptophan. D genes are given only for firm matches.

CASSLTTGTGGSPLHF TGTGCCAGCAGCTTGACGACCGGGACAGGGGGTTCACCCCTCCACTTT TRBD1 TRBJ1-6 TRBV7-2
CASSLPSGPVGETQYF TGCGCCAGCAGTTTGCCTAGCGGCCCGGTTGGTGAGACCCAGTACTTC TRBD2 TRBJ2-5 TRBV5-1
CASSLGDRSSPLHF TGTGCCAGCAGCTTAGGCGACAGATCTTCACCCCTCCACTTT - TRBJ1-6 TRBV7-9
CASSLGVGGNTNEQFF TGTGCCAGCAGCTTAGGAGTGGGCGGGAATACTAATGAGCAGTTCTTC - TRBJ2-1 TRBV7-2
CASNGQGATRGELFF TGTGCCAGCAACGGACAGGGGGCAACAAGGGGGGAGCTGTTTTTT TRBD1 TRBJ2-2 TRBV2
CASSQSHVELGANVLTF TGCGCCAGCAGTCAATCCCATGTAGAGCTGGGGGCCAACGTCCTGACTTTC - TRBJ2-6 TRBV23-1
CASSLGSGGAKTQYF TGCGCCAGCAGTTTAGGTAGCGGGGGGGCGAAGACCCAGTACTTC TRBD2 TRBJ2-5 TRBV10-1
CASRRGGTGDGEQFF TGTGCCAGCAGGCGAGGAGGGACAGGGGATGGTGAGCAGTTCTTC TRBD1 TRBJ2-1 TRBV28
CASSREQGRHGYTF TGCGCCAGCAGCCGGGAACAGGGAAGGCATGGCTACACCTTC - TRBJ1-2 TRBV4-1
CASSETTLDRDRGVGNGYTF TGTGCCAGCAGTGAAACCACTCTTGACCGGGACAGGGGCGTGGGAAATGGCTACACCTTC TRBD1 TRBJ1-2 TRBV2